The rows below give T cell receptor beta chains drawn from one sample of a study of blood T cell repertoires in COVID-19. Repertoires were generated with immunoSEQ multiplex PCR, while TCRdb's copy carries only in-frame clones and drops some. The sample lists roughly 26,000 clones; about nine tenths were seen once. Sequenced material: peripheral blood. Receptors were obtained from a human donor with active COVID-19. The donor label of this sample is uncertain. Both conserved end residues are part of each CDR3. The order of the fields is V gene, clone size, D gene, J gene, CDR3 DNA, CDR3 protein. The D gene is left open where the match is weak. For some rows the clone size is stated as once, few or many, or as a class when expanded; others skip it.

>TRBV6-1|NA|TRBD1|TRBJ1-2
TGTGCCAGCAGTGAACTAGGACAGGGGACGTATGGCTACACCTTC
CASSELGQGTYGYTF
>TRBV14|NA|TRBD2|TRBJ2-1
TGTGCCAGCAGCCCCCGCAGGACTAGCGGCTACAATGAGCAGTTCTTC
CASSPRRTSGYNEQFF
>TRBV5-5|NA|TRBD1|TRBJ1-1
TGTGCCAGCAGCTTCCAGGGGGCCGTGAACACTGAAGCTTTCTTT
CASSFQGAVNTEAFF
>TRBV5-1|NA|NA|TRBJ2-3
TGCGCCAGCAGCTTGGACAGGGCGAATACGCAGTATTTT
CASSLDRANTQYF
>TRBV27|NA|TRBD1|TRBJ1-1
TGTGCCAGCAGTCCTCGGACAGGTTCGAACACTGAAGCTTTCTTT
CASSPRTGSNTEAFF
>TRBV20-1|once|NA|TRBJ2-7
TGCAGTGCCAGACTAGATTACGAGCAGTACTTC
CSARLDYEQYF
>TRBV24-1|NA|TRBD2|TRBJ2-2
TGTGCCACCAGTGATCCTGCAACTAGCGGGGACAACACCGGGGAGCTGTTTTTT
CATSDPATSGDNTGELFF
>TRBV9|NA|TRBD1|TRBJ1-1
TGTGCCAGCAGCGTAGCCGGGACAGGATTGAACACTGAAGCTTTCTTT
CASSVAGTGLNTEAFF
>TRBV7-2|NA|NA|TRBJ2-3
TGTGCCAGCAGCTTAGCTTTCTTGGCGACTGAATTTTACACAGATACGCAGTATTTT
CASSLAFLATEFYTDTQYF
>TRBV5-1|NA|TRBD2|TRBJ2-3
TGCGCCAGCAGTCCGGGACTAGCAACAGATACGCAGTATTTT
CASSPGLATDTQYF
>TRBV15|NA|NA|TRBJ1-5
TGTGCCACCAGCAGGAGGGATTCCCGTAATCAGCCCCAGCATTTT
CATSRRDSRNQPQHF
>TRBV10-3|NA|NA|TRBJ2-1
TGTGCCATCAGTGAGCGGGACGGGGGAGCCCCCAATGAGCAGTTCTTC
CAISERDGGAPNEQFF
>TRBV7-3|NA|TRBD2|TRBJ2-3
TGTGCCAGCAGCACCCCTATAAAGCGGGAGGGCTACAGCACAGATACGCAGTATTTT
CASSTPIKREGYSTDTQYF
>TRBV6-2/TRBV6-3|NA|TRBD2|TRBJ2-7
TGTGCCAGCAGTCTAGCGGGAGACCGCTACGAGCAGTACTTC
CASSLAGDRYEQYF
>TRBV6-6|NA|TRBD1|TRBJ2-5
TGTGCCAGCAGTTATAGGGACAGGGGAGTTTCAGAGACCCAGTACTTC
CASSYRDRGVSETQYF
>TRBV19|NA|TRBD1|TRBJ1-1
TGTGCCAGTAGTTCCGAAGGCGCAGGGGGCAAGAACACTGAAGCTTTCTTT
CASSSEGAGGKNTEAFF
>TRBV2|NA|TRBD1|TRBJ2-3
TGTGCCAGCAAGCTGGGACAGGGCACAGATACGCAGTATTTT
CASKLGQGTDTQYF
>TRBV5-5|once|NA|TRBJ2-7
TGTGCCAGCAGCTTGGAACTACTACTCTACGAGCAGTACTTC
CASSLELLLYEQYF
>TRBV10-3|NA|TRBD1|TRBJ2-7
TGTGCCATCGGACAGGGGGCGTTAGGAGAGCAGTACTTC
CAIGQGALGEQYF
>TRBV6-4|NA|NA|TRBJ2-1
TGTGCCAGCAGTGACTCTAGATCCGAGCAGTTCTTC
CASSDSRSEQFF
>TRBV6-5|NA|NA|TRBJ2-2
TGTGCCAGCAGCGACAGCCCGAGCACCGGGGAGCTGTTTTTT
CASSDSPSTGELFF
>TRBV6-5|few|TRBD1|TRBJ1-2
TGTGCCAGCGAAGGACAGGGAGGCCTGCCGGGTGGCTACACCTTC
CASEGQGGLPGGYTF
>TRBV15|once|NA|TRBJ2-5
TGTGCCACCAGCAGAGATTCTGAGACCCAGTACTTC
CATSRDSETQYF
>TRBV5-1|NA|TRBD2|TRBJ2-7
TGCGCCAGCAGCTTACTAGCGGGAGGGCCGGGCGAGCAGTACTTC
CASSLLAGGPGEQYF
>TRBV19|NA|TRBD2|TRBJ2-5
TGTGCCAGTAGTATCGGACTAGCGGGGGGGCCTCAAGAGACCCAGTACTTC
CASSIGLAGGPQETQYF
>TRBV4-2|NA|TRBD1|TRBJ2-7
TGTGCCAGCAGCCAAGATCAGGGACAGGCGTCCTACGAGCAGTACTTC
CASSQDQGQASYEQYF
>TRBV6-4|NA|TRBD1|TRBJ2-2
TGTGCCAGCAGTCCCTCCGACAGGGTCGGGGAGCTGTTTTTT
CASSPSDRVGELFF
>TRBV28|few|NA|TRBJ2-4
TGTGCCAGCAGTCTGCCCCGCAGGGTTGTTGGCAAAAACATTCAGTACTTC
CASSLPRRVVGKNIQYF
>TRBV5-1|NA|NA|TRBJ2-3
TGCGCCAGCAGCTTGGGTGGAGCACGGGCAGATACGCAGTATTTT
CASSLGGARADTQYF
>TRBV10-3|NA|TRBD2|TRBJ2-1
TGTGCCATCAGTGAAAGCGGGAGCTACAATGAGCAGTTCTTC
CAISESGSYNEQFF
>TRBV9|NA|TRBD2|TRBJ2-7
TGTGCCAGCAGCGTAGGCCCAGCGGGGGTCTACGAGCAGTACTTC
CASSVGPAGVYEQYF
>TRBV4-1|NA|TRBD2|TRBJ2-5
TGCGCCAGCAGCCAAGGGCAGGGAGGGTCAGAGACCCAGTACTTC
CASSQGQGGSETQYF
>TRBV11-3|NA|TRBD2|TRBJ2-7
TGTGCCAGCAGCTTTAGCGGGAGCGGGTACGAGCAGTACTTC
CASSFSGSGYEQYF
>TRBV19|once|TRBD1|TRBJ2-2
TGTGCCAGTAGTACTCAGACAGGGCCCACCGGGGAGCTGTTTTTT
CASSTQTGPTGELFF
>TRBV9|NA|NA|TRBJ2-3
TGTGCCAGCAGCGGGGGCAGCTTATTCACAGATACGCAGTATTTT
CASSGGSLFTDTQYF
>TRBV24-1|NA|TRBD1|TRBJ1-5
TGTGCCACCAGTGAGGGCGGACAGGGAGACAATCAGCCCCAGCATTTT
CATSEGGQGDNQPQHF
>TRBV27|NA|NA|TRBJ1-5
TGTGCCAGCAGCTCGGGAAATAGCAATCAGCCCCAGCATTTT
CASSSGNSNQPQHF